These 18 T cell receptor beta chains originate from one sample sequenced in a study of control samples from healthy donors and cancer patients. The method was immunoSEQ multiplex PCR; TCRdb's version includes in-frame clones alone and lacks a portion of them. The data contain 150,000 to 200,000 clones, 85% to 95% of them seen just once; the ten biggest clones take up roughly 1.3%. Material for sequencing was blood. These receptors all come from a man between 25 and 39 years old in good health.

At least ten counts were recorded for this clone. The J gene is TRBJ1-5, the V gene TRBV4-1; D is uncertain. The V end lost 2 bases, the J end lost 4 bases, and 12 bases lay between the germline ends. The length of the CDR3 is 15 residues. Germline CDR1 is MGHRA and CDR2 is YSYEKL. This CDR3 reads CASSQHRAENQPQHF. The CDR3 DNA reads as TGCGCCAGCAGCCAACACCGGGCCGAAAATCAGCCCCAGCATTTT.

V and J are TRBV28 and TRBJ1-4; D may be TRBD1 (5 bases). The CDR3 sequence is 12 residues long. V was trimmed by 4 bases and J by 8 bases, leaving 8 bases between them. The germline gives CDR1 MDHEN, CDR2 SYDVKM. The CDR3 loop reads CASSWGEEKLFF. The CDR3 bases are TGTGCCAGCAGTTGGGGGGAGGAAAAACTGTTTTTT.

J is TRBJ2-7 and V is TRBV6-2 or TRBV6-3; D is possibly TRBD1 or TRBD2 (5 bases each). V lost 6 bases and J lost 5, with 8 bases in between. The germline CDR1 and CDR2 sequences are MNHEY and SVGEGT. There are 11 residues in the CDR3. In DNA form, the CDR3 reads TGTGCCAGCAGCCGAGGGGACGAGCAGTACTTC. Translation: CASSRGDEQYF.

This sequence joins TRBV6-6 and TRBJ1-1; D is perhaps TRBD1 (5 bases). The V gene's germline CDR1 is MNHNY and CDR2 SVGAGI (reference sequence). The length of the CDR3 is 17 residues. V was clipped by 5 bases and J by 4 bases, with 23 bases between them. The CDR3 spells CASSPLIAGQFVTEAFF. The CDR3 DNA sequence: TGTGCCAGCAGTCCCCTGATTGCAGGGCAGTTTGTCACTGAAGCTTTCTTT.

The chain combines TRBV4-1 with TRBJ1-4; D is possibly TRBD1 (6 bases). The CDR3 has 15 amino acids. V lost 2 bases and J 7 bases, leaving 14 bases between the germline ends. From germline, CDR1 is MGHRA and CDR2 YSYEKL. The CDR3 nucleotides are TGCGCCAGCAGCCAACCGGACAGTCGCAGTGAAAAACTGTTTTTT. Its protein product is CASSQPDSRSEKLFF.

The rearrangement uses TRBV30 and TRBJ1-1; D is undetermined. Germline values: CDR1 GTSNPN, CDR2 SVGIG (reference sequence). With 0 bases removed from V and 0 bases from J, the gap between germline ends came to 11 bases. The CDR3 has 15 residues. The CDR3 reads CAWSVMGVMNTEAFF. The CDR3 coding sequence is TGTGCCTGGAGTGTAATGGGCGTCATGAACACTGAAGCTTTCTTT.

The chain combines TRBV6-6 with TRBJ1-2, with 7 bases that match TRBD1. Per germline, CDR1 MNHNY and CDR2 SVGAGI (reference sequence). After removal of 7 bases from V and 4 bases from J, the junction contained 3 bases not matched to a gene. The CDR3 consists of 12 residues. Written as DNA, the CDR3 is TGTGCCAGCACCCGACAGGGCTATGGCTACACCTTC. Its protein is CASTRQGYGYTF.

In its sample, this clone was seen once. The rearrangement uses TRBV7-2 and TRBJ1-5; tentatively, D is TRBD1 (5 bases). The CDR3 length is 18 residues. CDR1 is SGHTA, CDR2 FQGNSA, per germline. The ends were cut back, 2 bases at V and 1 base at J, with 18 bases in the middle. The CDR3 nucleotides are TGTGCCAGCAGCTTACCCTCCTCGGGGCAGGGAAGCAATCAGCCCCAGCATTTT. Translated: CASSLPSSGQGSNQPQHF.

J is TRBJ1-1 and V is TRBV11-2; D is ambiguous. Deletions cut 5 bases from V and 4 bases from J, with 8 bases between. CDR1 and CDR2 from the germline V gene are SGHAT and FQNNGV. The CDR3 contains 12 residues. In DNA form, the CDR3 reads TGTGCCAGCAGCCCCGACACCACTGAAGCTTTCTTT. The encoded protein is CASSPDTTEAFF.

The chain links TRBV18 to TRBJ1-5; tentative D call: TRBD1 (5 bases). CDR1 is KGHSH and CDR2 is LQKENI in the germline V gene. The V and J ends lost 5 bases and 0 bases respectively, with 8 bases between them. The CDR3 length is 14 residues. The CDR3 coding sequence is TGTGCCAGCTCAGGGGCGTATAGCAATCAGCCCCAGCATTTT. Its protein is CASSGAYSNQPQHF.

J is TRBJ1-4 and V is TRBV5-1; tentatively, D is TRBD1 (6 bases). The germline V gene encodes CDR1 SGHRS and CDR2 YFSETQ. This CDR3 has 14 residues. Deletions cut 0 bases from V and 11 bases from J, with 14 bases between. The CDR3 spells CASSLAGGQSKLFF. Here the CDR3 DNA reads TGCGCCAGCAGCTTGGCCGGGGGCCAGAGCAAACTGTTTTTT.

V and J are TRBV5-1 and TRBJ2-5, with TRBD1 matching over 11 bases. Trimming took 4 bases from V and 5 from J; bases not matched to a gene: 7. CDR1 is SGHRS and CDR2 is YFSETQ in the germline V gene. The CDR3 loop spans 15 amino acids. Here the CDR3 DNA reads TGCGCCAGCAGCCCCGGGACAGGGGGGTTGGAGACCCAGTACTTC. It encodes CASSPGTGGLETQYF.

The chain joins TRBV20-1 to TRBJ1-1, with 8 nucleotides matching TRBD1. CDR1 and CDR2 from the germline V gene are DFQATT and SNEGSKA (reference sequence). The CDR3 runs 15 residues. V shed 3 bases, J shed 6 bases, and the junction held 12 bases outside the gene matches. The CDR3 loop is CSASPLQGAGAEAFF. CDR3 coding DNA: TGCAGTGCTAGTCCCCTCCAGGGGGCTGGGGCTGAAGCTTTCTTT.

This clone was seen more than once but under ten times. This chain connects TRBV6-1 to TRBJ1-2; D is possibly TRBD1 (6 bases). The CDR3 extends over 14 amino acids. Trimming stripped 3 bases from V and 8 bases from J, with 16 bases between. Germline assignment: CDR1 MNHNS and CDR2 SASEGT. The CDR3 sequence is CASSDPEGVGGYTF. DNA of the CDR3: TGTGCCAGCAGTGACCCGGAGGGGGTAGGCGGCTACACCTTC.

V gene TRBV27 combines with J gene TRBJ2-7, with 8 bases that match TRBD1. Germline CDR1 MNHEY, CDR2 SMNVEV (reference sequence). V dropped 9 bases and J dropped 2; count of bases not matched to a gene: 9. CDR3 length: 14 amino acids. Here the CDR3 reads CASRGETGAYEQYF. The CDR3 DNA is TGTGCCAGTCGAGGTGAGACAGGGGCCTACGAGCAGTACTTC.

The chain uses TRBV29-1 and TRBJ1-2; maybe TRBD1 (6 bases). The CDR3 is 11 amino acids. Germline V gene lookup returns CDR1 SQVTM and CDR2 ANQGSEA. V lost 6 bases and J lost 7, with 12 bases in between. The CDR3 is CSVPQGGGYTF. As DNA, the CDR3 is TGCAGCGTACCACAGGGAGGTGGCTACACCTTC.

The chain recombines TRBV19 with TRBJ1-1; TRBD1 aligns across 9 bases. CDR1 and CDR2 (germline): LNHDA, SQIVND (reference sequence). The CDR3 loop spans 16 amino acids. V was clipped by 5 bases and J by 3 bases; unmatched bases: 10. Written as DNA, the CDR3 is TGTGCCAGTAGTTCACTACAGGGGGCGTCTGACACTGAAGCTTTCTTT. Translating gives CASSSLQGASDTEAFF.

V gene TRBV10-3 combines with J gene TRBJ2-5; 9 bases agree with TRBD2. Germline-derived CDR1 and CDR2 are ENHRY and SYGVKD. V shed 6 bases, J shed 2 bases, and the junction held 7 bases outside the gene matches. This CDR3 comprises 15 residues. CDR3 sequence reads: CAISPTSGPQETQYF. In DNA form, the CDR3 reads TGTGCCATCAGCCCAACTAGCGGGCCTCAAGAGACCCAGTACTTC.